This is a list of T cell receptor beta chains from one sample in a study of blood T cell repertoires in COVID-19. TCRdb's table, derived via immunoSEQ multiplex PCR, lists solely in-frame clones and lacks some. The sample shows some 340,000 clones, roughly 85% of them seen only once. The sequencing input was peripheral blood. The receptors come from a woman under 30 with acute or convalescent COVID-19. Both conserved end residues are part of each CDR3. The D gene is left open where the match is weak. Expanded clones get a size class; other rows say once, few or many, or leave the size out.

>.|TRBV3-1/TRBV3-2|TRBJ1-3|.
CASSQDRTSGNTIYF
TGTGCCAGCAGCCAAGATCGAACTTCTGGAAACACCATATATTTT
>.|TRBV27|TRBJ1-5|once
CASSLGGAQPQHF
TGTGCCAGCAGTTTAGGAGGGGCCCAGCCCCAGCATTTT
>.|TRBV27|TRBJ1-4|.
CASSLGPTNEKLFF
TGTGCCAGCAGTTTAGGCCCAACTAATGAAAAACTGTTTTTT
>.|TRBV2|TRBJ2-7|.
CASSENGHEQYF
TGTGCCAGCAGTGAAAATGGCCACGAGCAGTACTTC
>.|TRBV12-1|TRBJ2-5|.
CATSSISGTSGKETQYF
TGTGCCACCTCCTCGATTTCCGGGACTAGCGGTAAAGAGACCCAGTACTTC
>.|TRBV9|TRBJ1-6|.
CASSRTLASPLHF
TGTGCCAGCTCAAGGACACTAGCTTCACCCCTCCACTTT
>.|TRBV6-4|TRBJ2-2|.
CASSDSTDTGELFF
TGTGCCAGCAGTGACTCAACGGACACCGGGGAGCTGTTTTTT
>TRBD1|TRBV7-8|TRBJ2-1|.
CASSLRDRGRNEQFF
TGTGCCAGCAGCTTAAGGGACAGGGGTCGGAATGAGCAGTTCTTC
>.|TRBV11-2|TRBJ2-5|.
CASSLFRQETQYF
TGTGCCAGCAGCTTATTCCGGCAAGAGACCCAGTACTTC
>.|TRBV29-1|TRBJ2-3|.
CSVELGGGPSDTQYF
TGCAGCGTTGAATTAGGGGGGGGGCCATCAGATACGCAGTATTTT
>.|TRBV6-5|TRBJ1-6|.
CASSMVAGDSPLHF
TGTGCCAGCAGCATGGTGGCCGGGGATTCACCCCTCCACTTT
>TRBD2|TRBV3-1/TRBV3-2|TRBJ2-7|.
CASSQLAAFSYEQYF
TGTGCCAGCAGCCAACTAGCGGCCTTTTCCTACGAGCAGTACTTC
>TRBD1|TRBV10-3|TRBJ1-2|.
CAISVEGAEGGYTF
TGTGCCATCAGTGTGGAGGGGGCGGAAGGTGGCTACACCTTC
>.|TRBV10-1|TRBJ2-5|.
CASSESGAQETQYF
TGCGCCAGCAGTGAAAGTGGGGCTCAAGAGACCCAGTACTTC
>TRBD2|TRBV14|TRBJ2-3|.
CASSPLGKGRGTDTQYF
TGTGCCAGCAGCCCGCTGGGGAAGGGGAGGGGAACAGATACGCAGTATTTT
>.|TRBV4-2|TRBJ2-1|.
CASSQPRGSSGDEQFF
TGTGCCAGCAGCCAGCCAAGGGGTTCCTCGGGGGACGAGCAGTTCTTC
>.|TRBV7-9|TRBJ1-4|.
CASSWSTGAGEKLFF
TGTGCCAGCAGCTGGTCGACAGGCGCAGGTGAAAAACTGTTTTTT
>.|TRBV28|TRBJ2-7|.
CASSLLASPYEQYF
TGTGCCAGCAGTTTATTAGCTAGCCCCTACGAGCAGTACTTC
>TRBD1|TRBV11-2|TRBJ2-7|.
CASSLLGEGGPFYEQYF
TGTGCCAGCAGCTTATTGGGGGAAGGGGGCCCCTTCTACGAGCAGTACTTC
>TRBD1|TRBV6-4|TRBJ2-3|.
CASSAGQGKTDTQYF
TGTGCCAGCAGTGCGGGACAGGGAAAGACAGATACGCAGTATTTT
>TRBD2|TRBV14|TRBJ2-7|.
CASSQGAKGGYEQYF
TGTGCCAGCAGCCAAGGGGCGAAGGGAGGGTACGAGCAGTACTTC
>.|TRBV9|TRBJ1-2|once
CASSAGGGTTNYGYTF
TGTGCCAGCAGCGCTGGAGGGGGGACTACTAACTATGGCTACACCTTC
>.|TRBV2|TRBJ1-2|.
CASSDPQATLYGYTF
TGTGCCAGCAGTGATCCCCAGGCAACCCTCTATGGCTACACCTTC
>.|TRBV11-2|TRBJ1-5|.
CASSIGEGQPQHF
TGTGCCAGCAGCATCGGAGAGGGACAGCCCCAGCATTTT
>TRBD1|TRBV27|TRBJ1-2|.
CASSFQWTGASYGYTF
TGTGCCAGCAGTTTCCAATGGACAGGGGCCAGCTATGGCTACACCTTC
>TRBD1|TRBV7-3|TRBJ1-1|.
CASSPGGVPLNTEAFF
TGTGCCAGCAGCCCAGGGGGCGTCCCATTGAACACTGAAGCTTTCTTT
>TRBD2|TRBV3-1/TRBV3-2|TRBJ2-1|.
CASSQLLLAGGGNEQFF
TGTGCCAGCAGCCAACTCCTTCTAGCGGGAGGGGGGAATGAGCAGTTCTTC
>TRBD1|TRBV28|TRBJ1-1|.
CASRLTFDRAFF
TGTGCCAGCAGACTTACCTTCGACAGGGCATTCTTT
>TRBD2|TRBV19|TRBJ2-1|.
CASSIGGSTYNEQFF
TGTGCCAGTAGTATAGGCGGGAGTACTTACAATGAGCAGTTCTTC
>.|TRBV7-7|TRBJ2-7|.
CASSLGAAGENEQYF
TGTGCCAGCAGCTTAGGCGCGGCAGGGGAAAACGAGCAGTACTTC
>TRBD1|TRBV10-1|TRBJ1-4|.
CASSPGQGPSTNEKLFF
TGCGCCAGCAGCCCGGGACAGGGCCCCTCAACTAATGAAAAACTGTTTTTT
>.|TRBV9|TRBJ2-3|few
CASSVVPDTDTQYF
TGTGCCAGCAGCGTAGTCCCAGACACAGATACGCAGTATTTT
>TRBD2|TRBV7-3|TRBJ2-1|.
CASSTSGSESYNEQFF
TGTGCCAGCAGCACTAGCGGGAGCGAGTCCTACAATGAGCAGTTCTTC
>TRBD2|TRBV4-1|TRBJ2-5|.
CASSTRTSGHQETQYF
TGCGCCAGCAGCACACGGACTAGCGGCCACCAAGAGACCCAGTACTTC
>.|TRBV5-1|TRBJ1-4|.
CASSLDPGGLNEKLFF
TGCGCCAGCAGCTTGGACCCGGGGGGACTGAATGAAAAACTGTTTTTT
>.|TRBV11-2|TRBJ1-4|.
CASSSLRGYEKLFF
TGTGCCAGCAGCTCCCTCCGCGGATACGAAAAACTGTTTTTT
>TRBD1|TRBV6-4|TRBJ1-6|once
CASRQGAYNSPLHF
TGTGCCAGCAGACAGGGGGCGTATAATTCACCCCTCCACTTT
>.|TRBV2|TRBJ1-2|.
CASSEITAGIGYTF
TGTGCCAGCAGTGAAATTACGGCAGGGATTGGCTACACCTTC
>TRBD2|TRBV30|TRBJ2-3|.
CAWSDPKASGGSTDTQYF
TGTGCCTGGAGTGATCCGAAGGCTAGCGGGGGGTCCACAGATACGCAGTATTTT
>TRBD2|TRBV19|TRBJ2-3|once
CASEGLAGGPDTQYF
TGTGCCAGCGAGGGACTAGCGGGAGGGCCAGATACGCAGTATTTT
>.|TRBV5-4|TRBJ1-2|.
CASSSWAGASPYGYTF
TGTGCCAGCAGTTCATGGGCGGGGGCTTCCCCTTATGGCTACACCTTC
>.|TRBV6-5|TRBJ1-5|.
CASRQTGYSNQPQHF
TGTGCCAGCAGGCAGACAGGATATAGCAATCAGCCCCAGCATTTT
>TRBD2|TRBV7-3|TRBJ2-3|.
CASSLRPAGGTDTQYF
TGTGCCAGCAGCTTACGGCCAGCGGGGGGCACAGATACGCAGTATTTT
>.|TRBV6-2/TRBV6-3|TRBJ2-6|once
CASSYSAAANVLTF
TGTGCCAGCAGTTACTCTGCGGCGGCCAACGTCCTGACTTTC